This is a list of T cell receptor beta chains from one sample in a study of stem cell transplantation in POMP-related autoinflammatory disease. Using immunoSEQ multiplex PCR, the repertoire was profiled, and TCRdb retains in-frame clones only, with some absent. The sample holds tens of thousands of clones, approximately 90% seen once. The material sequenced was CD4+ T cells from PBMCs, taken after stem cell transplantation. The source is a human patient with POMP-related autoinflammation and immune dysregulation (PRAID). Some T cells may be transferred from the graft donor. CDR3s include the opening cysteine and the closing phenylalanine or tryptophan. Each record gives: CDR3 DNA, CDR3 protein, D gene, clone size, J gene, V gene. The D gene is left open where the match is weak. Size is stated for part of the rows, as once, few or many counts, or as a class when the clone is expanded.

TGTGCCAGCAGCTTGGAAGGGCCGAAGACCCAGTACTTC,CASSLEGPKTQYF,.,few,TRBJ2-5,TRBV5-4
TGTGCCAGCAGTTTCGGGCAGGGGACCGGCTACACCTTC,CASSFGQGTGYTF,.,.,TRBJ1-2,TRBV28
TGTGCCATCAGTGGCTCGACAGGGGGCCCGCGGGGTAATGAAAAACTGTTTTTT,CAISGSTGGPRGNEKLFF,TRBD1,.,TRBJ1-4,TRBV10-3
TGTGCCAGCAGTTACGGTGGCGCCCGGGGTGAAAAACTGTTTTTT,CASSYGGARGEKLFF,.,.,TRBJ1-4,TRBV6-5
TGTGCCTGGACCTTGGACAGGGGATACGGTGAGCAGTTCTTC,CAWTLDRGYGEQFF,TRBD1,.,TRBJ2-1,TRBV30
TGCGCCAGCAGCTTGGCTACAGGGGGCAATGAGCAGTTCTTC,CASSLATGGNEQFF,TRBD1,.,TRBJ2-1,TRBV5-1
TGCGCCAGCACCCTCTCAATAAGCTCTGGGGCCAACGTCCTGACTTTC,CASTLSISSGANVLTF,.,.,TRBJ2-6,TRBV5-1
TGTGCCAGTAGTATATTGGGACTGCCTGAGCAGTTCTTC,CASSILGLPEQFF,.,.,TRBJ2-1,TRBV19
TGTGCCAGCTCGGCGGGACAGGGCGCCACTGAAGCTTTCTTT,CASSAGQGATEAFF,TRBD1,.,TRBJ1-1,TRBV18
TGCGCCAGCAGCCCCGGGACAGCCAACACAGATACGCAGTATTTT,CASSPGTANTDTQYF,TRBD1,.,TRBJ2-3,TRBV5-1
TGTGCCAGCACCGATATAGGCCGGGACAGCACAGATACGCAGTATTTT,CASTDIGRDSTDTQYF,.,.,TRBJ2-3,TRBV28
TGTGCCAGCAGTTTGGGGACTAGAGATACGCAGTATTTT,CASSLGTRDTQYF,TRBD2,once,TRBJ2-3,TRBV12-3/TRBV12-4
TGTGCCAGCAGTGAAGAGGGGCAGCCCCAGCATTTT,CASSEEGQPQHF,.,few,TRBJ1-5,TRBV2
TGTGCCAGTAGTACGACACTCCAGCCCCAGCATTTT,CASSTTLQPQHF,.,.,TRBJ1-5,TRBV19
TGCAGCGTTAGTGAGACTAGCGGGAGGGTGCAGTACTTC,CSVSETSGRVQYF,TRBD2,.,TRBJ2-7,TRBV29-1
TGTGCCAGCAGTGAACGGGCGGGGCGGCGCACAGATACGCAGTATTTT,CASSERAGRRTDTQYF,.,.,TRBJ2-3,TRBV2
TGTGCCAGCAGCCAAGCCGGGGGGATCAATCAGCCCCAGCATTTT,CASSQAGGINQPQHF,.,.,TRBJ1-5,TRBV3-1/TRBV3-2
TGTGCCAGCAGTTACGATACAGGGGTTAATGAGCAGTTCTTC,CASSYDTGVNEQFF,TRBD1,.,TRBJ2-1,TRBV6-5